The T cell receptor (beta chain) under discussion was sequenced for a study of blood T cell repertoires in COVID-19. Method: immunoSEQ multiplex PCR; TCRdb's copy keeps in-frame clones and lacks some. The sample carries over 200,000 clones, roughly 89% recorded once. The length of the CDR3 is 14 residues. Germline-derived CDR1 and CDR2 are MNHEY and SVGAGI. Trimming took 9 bases from V and 7 from J; bases not matched to a gene: 12. The source material was PBMCs or T cells enriched from blood (not recorded which). This sequence originates from a man younger than 40 who had been exposed to COVID-19. The chain employs TRBV6-5 and TRBJ2-5, with TRBD1 identical over 9 bases. Here the CDR3 reads CASGLSTGGLTQYF. CDR3 DNA: TGTGCCAGTGGATTATCAACAGGGGGCCTGACCCAGTACTTC.